This T cell receptor (beta chain) was identified in a study of regulatory T cells in long-lasting Graves disease. As to time point: persistent/refractory GD, antithyroid drugs over 5 years with positive TRAb. The TCR library was made from RNA extracted from PBMCs. Germline loops: CDR1 SEHNR, CDR2 FQNEAQ (reference sequence). The J segment lost 2 bases and the V segment lost 3 bases, leaving 6 bases of the junction unmatched. The CDR3 length is 15 residues. iRepertoire HTBI primers and Arm-PCR of CDR3 regions built TCR beta libraries. From the multiplex PCR reads, TCRdb called clonotypes with MiXCR, one entry per CDR3 protein. The sample consists of roughly 400,000 distinct CDR3 sequences, around 20% of them appearing once.

The sequence was obtained from a female donor with Graves disease. This specimen was peripheral blood mononuclear cells (PBMCs), taken when the disease was refractory, from a patient treated with antithyroid drugs. The V gene is TRBV7-9, the J gene TRBJ2-7, with TRBD1 identical over 8 bases. CDR3: CASSFQQGDPYEQYF. DNA of the CDR3: TGTGCCAGCAGCTTTCAACAGGGGGACCCCTACGAGCAGTACTTC.